A single sample is the source of the 32 T cell receptor beta chains below, sequenced in a study of T cell responses to AZD1222 COVID-19 vaccine. The assay was immunoSEQ multiplex PCR, and TCRdb's table has in-frame clones only and misses some. The sample lists about 150,000 clones, more than 90% occurring once. The material was peripheral blood, obtained on day 0 of AZD1222 vaccination. These receptors were taken from an adult in good health.

This rearrangement joins TRBV30 to TRBJ1-2; D gene unclear. V lost 0 bases, J lost 6 bases, and 8 bases lay in between. Germline values: CDR1 GTSNPN, CDR2 SVGIG (reference sequence). The CDR3 has 12 residues. The DNA of the CDR3 is TGTGCCTGGAGTGTTTGGGAACATGGCTACACCTTC. Protein product: CAWSVWEHGYTF.

J is TRBJ1-2 and V is TRBV7-2, with 7 bases identical to TRBD1. Unmatched junction bases numbered 13, after V lost 4 bases and J lost 8 bases. From germline, CDR1 is SGHTA and CDR2 FQGNSA. This CDR3 contains 15 residues. DNA for the CDR3: TGTGCCAGCAGCTCGAACAGGGGCCGCTTGGAGGGCTACACCTTC. Protein sequence: CASSSNRGRLEGYTF.

V usage is TRBV24-1 and J usage is TRBJ1-4; D ambiguous. V was clipped by 3 bases and J by 6 bases, with 10 bases between them. The germline V gene encodes CDR1 KGHDR and CDR2 SFDVKD. The CDR3 has 14 residues. This CDR3 is CATSDDTDYEKLFF. The CDR3 DNA sequence: TGTGCCACCAGTGATGATACGGATTATGAAAAACTGTTTTTT.

CDR3 sequence reads: CASSLRSGGASDTQYF. The CDR3 nucleotides are TGTGCCAGCAGCTTGAGGAGCGGGGGGGCCTCAGATACGCAGTATTTT. This rearrangement joins TRBV5-6 to TRBJ2-3; 10 positions match TRBD2. The CDR3 loop spans 16 amino acids. V lost 1 base and J lost 4; bases outside the gene matches: 6. Germline values: CDR1 SGHDT, CDR2 YYEEEE.

This chain uses TRBV2 with TRBJ1-2, with 7 bases aligning to TRBD1. The V and J ends lost 7 bases and 0 bases, in that order; junction bases with no gene match: 14. Per the germline V gene, CDR1 is SNHLY and CDR2 is FYNNEI. This CDR3 contains 17 residues. CDR3 in DNA: TGTGCCAGCACTTTCCCTGACAGGGTGATCCCTAACTATGGCTACACCTTC. This translates into CASTFPDRVIPNYGYTF.

The chain recombines TRBV7-6 with TRBJ2-3; tentatively, D is TRBD1 or TRBD2 (5 bases each). The CDR3 sequence is 17 residues long. The germline V gene encodes CDR1 SGHVS and CDR2 FNYEAQ. Trimming left V 1 base short and J 2 bases short, with 16 bases between. The CDR3 coding sequence is TGTGCCAGCAGCTTAGGGGGCGGGCCTTCCCCCACAGATACGCAGTATTTT. Amino acids: CASSLGGGPSPTDTQYF. Filled out from reference TRBV7-6 and TRBJ2-3, the complete variable domain reads GAGVSQSPRYKVTKRGQDVALRCDPISGHVSLYWYRQALGQGPEFLTYFNYEAQQDKSGLPNDRFSAERPEGSISTLTIQRTEQRDSAMYRCASSLGGGPSPTDTQYFGPGTRLTVL.

This clone was picked up one time. This sequence joins TRBV4-2 and TRBJ1-2, with D perhaps matching TRBD1 (6 bases). V was pared by 4 bases and J by 4 bases, with 13 bases between. CDR3 length: 14 residues. Germline loops: CDR1 LGHNA, CDR2 YNFKEQ. CDR3: CASSPRGGFYGYTF. The CDR3, as DNA: TGTGCCAGCAGCCCTCGAGGGGGGTTCTATGGCTACACCTTC.

V is TRBV6-5 and J is TRBJ2-5; 11 bases align to TRBD2. The length of the CDR3 is 16 residues. Germline V gene lookup returns CDR1 MNHEY and CDR2 SVGAGI. The V and J ends lost 2 bases and 1 base, in that order; junction bases with no gene match: 3. This CDR3 reads CASSYTSGGPQETQYF. CDR3 nucleotide sequence: TGTGCCAGCAGTTACACTAGCGGGGGACCCCAAGAGACCCAGTACTTC.

The rearrangement links TRBV4-3 to TRBJ2-5; D is ambiguous. The CDR3 covers 16 residues. V lost 4 bases and J lost 2, with 17 bases in between. Germline V lookup: CDR1 LGHNA, CDR2 YSLEER. For the CDR3, the DNA is TGCGCCAGCAGCCGTACCCCTACCGCTACTCAAGAGACCCAGTACTTC. Translating gives CASSRTPTATQETQYF.

This sequence joins TRBV6-5 and TRBJ2-3; 7 bases match TRBD1. This CDR3 is 13 amino acids long. In germline, CDR1 is MNHEY, CDR2 SVGAGI. J lost 5 bases, V lost 8 bases, and 7 bases had no gene match. Here the CDR3 DNA reads TGTGCCAGCCGTCCGGGACAGCGAGATACGCAGTATTTT. It translates to CASRPGQRDTQYF.

The chain is built from TRBV5-1 and TRBJ1-5; D call uncertain. V was clipped by 0 bases and J by 0 bases, with 7 bases between them. The CDR3 sequence is 15 residues long. Germline lookup yields CDR1 SGHRS and CDR2 YFSETQ. The CDR3 is CASSLGRNSNQPQHF. CDR3 DNA: TGCGCCAGCAGCTTGGGCCGAAATAGCAATCAGCCCCAGCATTTT.

The chain uses TRBV6-6 and TRBJ2-3, with TRBD2 matching 12 bases. Per the germline V gene, CDR1 is MNHNY and CDR2 is SVGAGI (reference sequence). Trimming took 5 bases from V and 8 from J; bases not matched to a gene: 17. This CDR3 is built from 18 residues. This chain's CDR3 is CASSPGLAGTTEDGTQYF. The DNA of the CDR3 is TGTGCCAGCAGTCCAGGACTAGCGGGGACCACAGAAGATGGTACGCAGTATTTT.

The chain combines TRBV30 with TRBJ1-5; D unclear. Deletions cut 3 bases from V and 0 bases from J, with 27 bases between. This CDR3 region has 20 residues. CDR1 and CDR2 (germline): GTSNPN, SVGIG (reference sequence). The CDR3 coding sequence is TGTGCCTGGAGCGGAAAACTCGGGCAGACGAATACTTATAGCAATCAGCCCCAGCATTTT. It yields the protein CAWSGKLGQTNTYSNQPQHF.

The chain links TRBV5-6 to TRBJ1-2, with TRBD1 matching over 9 bases. The germline V gene has CDR1 SGHDT and CDR2 YYEEEE. The CDR3 totals 15 residues. Trimming cost V 0 bases and J 8 bases; bases outside gene matches: 8. Here the CDR3 DNA reads TGTGCCAGCAGCTTGGGGGACAGGGCTCTAGGGGGCTACACCTTC. It specifies CASSLGDRALGGYTF.

The chain employs TRBV3-1 (or the pseudogene TRBV3-2) and TRBJ2-1, with a possible D match to TRBD2 (6 bases). Between the trimmed V and J ends, which lost 0 bases and 7 bases, there was a span of 13 bases. This CDR3 region has 15 residues. Germline V gives CDR1 LGHDT, CDR2 YNNKEL (reference sequence). In nucleotides, the CDR3 is TGTGCCAGCAGCCAAGAAGCGCCTGGGAGGAATGAGCAGTTCTTC. It translates to CASSQEAPGRNEQFF.

The chain carries TRBV5-8 and TRBJ1-5; D not certain. From germline, CDR1 is SGHTS and CDR2 YDEGEE. Trimming left V 10 bases short and J 0 bases short, with 11 bases between. This CDR3 has 13 amino acids. The CDR3 DNA follows: TGTGCCCCCGGGAGGCTTAGCAATCAGCCCCAGCATTTT. Its translation: CAPGRLSNQPQHF.

The chain combines TRBV7-9 with TRBJ1-2; D is undetermined. Germline V CDR1 and CDR2: SEHNR, FQNEAQ (reference sequence). This CDR3 is 13 amino acids long. V dropped 1 base and J dropped 8 bases, with 11 bases sitting between them. The CDR3 coding sequence is TGTGCCAGCAGCTTAGGGGGTCCCAGGGGCTACACCTTC. Translation: CASSLGGPRGYTF.

The genes are TRBV19 and TRBJ2-7; D is possibly TRBD1 (6 bases). The V gene's germline CDR1 is LNHDA and CDR2 SQIVND (reference sequence). This CDR3 region has 14 residues. Trimming took 11 bases from V and 0 from J, leaving 17 bases between them. CDR3 amino acids: CASTISGHSYEQYF. CDR3 sequence (DNA): TGTGCCTCCACAATCTCGGGACACTCCTACGAGCAGTACTTC. Complete variable domain (other parts from reference TRBV19 and TRBJ2-7): DGGITQSPKYLFRKEGQNVTLSCEQNLNHDAMYWYRQDPGQGLRLIYYSQIVNDFQKGDIAEGYSVSREKKESFPLTVTSAQKNPTAFYLCASTISGHSYEQYFGPGTRLTVT.

This clone is a singleton in its sample. This chain uses TRBV9 with TRBJ2-7, with D tentatively TRBD2 (6 bases). Trimming stripped 2 bases from V and 9 bases from J, with 21 bases between. The CDR3 has 15 amino acids. Germline CDR1 SGDLS, CDR2 YYNGEE. The CDR3 nucleotides read TGTGCCAGCAGCGTTCTGGGGGAGGCAGCCTGGGGGCAGTACTTC. Its protein product is CASSVLGEAAWGQYF.

This clone was seen only once. The chain couples TRBV2 to TRBJ1-6, with 9 bases aligning to TRBD1. The V segment lost 4 bases and the J segment 7 bases; nucleotides outside the gene matches: 5. The CDR3 totals 15 residues. CDR1 SNHLY and CDR2 FYNNEI come from the germline V gene. DNA for the CDR3: TGTGCCAGCAGTGGCCCGGGACAGGGAAATTCACCCCTCCACTTT. Translating gives CASSGPGQGNSPLHF.

This sequence joins TRBV5-1 and TRBJ2-1; no clear D gene. The germline CDR1 and CDR2 sequences are SGHRS and YFSETQ. This CDR3 is 11 amino acids long. V gave up 5 bases and J gave up 3 bases, with 3 bases separating them. In nucleotides, the CDR3 is TGCGCCAGCAGAAGCTACAATGAGCAGTTCTTC. Protein sequence: CASRSYNEQFF.

The chain joins TRBV9 to TRBJ1-6; D not resolved. This CDR3 comprises 15 residues. The V gene lost 0 bases and the J gene lost 7 bases, with 11 bases spanning the gap. Germline loops: CDR1 SGDLS, CDR2 YYNGEE. DNA for the CDR3: TGTGCCAGCAGCGTAGAACCCCCCGGGAATTCACCCCTCCACTTT. This encodes CASSVEPPGNSPLHF.

V and J are TRBV7-2 and TRBJ2-1; 10 bases line up with TRBD1. The germline gives CDR1 SGHTA, CDR2 FQGNSA. Trimming cost V 8 bases and J 2 bases; bases outside gene matches: 6. The CDR3 runs 15 residues. The CDR3 sequence: CASQPGTGAYNEQFF. CDR3 in DNA: TGTGCCAGCCAACCCGGGACAGGGGCCTACAATGAGCAGTTCTTC.

CDR3 DNA sequence: TGTGCCAGCAGCTTGGGCTCGGCTAACTATGGCTACACCTTC. Protein sequence: CASSLGSANYGYTF. The V gene is TRBV5-6, the J gene TRBJ1-2; D is uncertain. V was cut by 0 bases and J by 0 bases, with 6 bases left in between. The CDR3 sequence is 14 residues long. Germline lookup yields CDR1 SGHDT and CDR2 YYEEEE.

The chain carries TRBV7-8 and TRBJ1-2, with D perhaps TRBD1 (6 bases). The V gene lost 2 bases and the J gene lost 10 bases, with 14 bases spanning the gap. Germline CDR1 and CDR2: SGHVS and FQNEAQ. The CDR3 sequence is 13 residues long. DNA for the CDR3: TGTGCCAGCAGCTTATCAGGGGCCATTGACTACACCTTC. Its protein is CASSLSGAIDYTF. Based on the CDR3 plus reference TRBV7-8 and TRBJ1-2, the full variable domain is GAGVSQSPRYKVAKRGQDVALRCDPISGHVSLFWYQQALGQGPEFLTYFQNEAQLDKSGLPSDRFFAERPEGSVSTLKIQRTQQEDSAVYLCASSLSGAIDYTFGSGTRLTVV.

CDR3 loop: CASGQSGELFF. The CDR3 nucleotides read TGTGCCAGCGGACAGTCCGGGGAGCTGTTTTTT. The rearrangement joins TRBV19 to TRBJ2-2; a weak D match, TRBD1 (6 bases). CDR3 length: 11 residues. Between the trimmed V and J ends, which lost 9 bases and 6 bases, there was a span of 8 bases. The germline V gene encodes CDR1 LNHDA and CDR2 SQIVND (reference sequence).

The V call is TRBV5-8, the J call TRBJ1-4; 7 positions agree with TRBD1. V lost 4 bases and J lost 3; bases outside the gene matches: 6. The CDR3 has 15 amino acids. Germline CDR1 reads SGHTS; CDR2 reads YDEGEE. CDR3 sequence reads: CASSVIQGSNEKLFF. Written as DNA, the CDR3 is TGTGCCAGCAGCGTAATACAGGGGTCTAATGAAAAACTGTTTTTT.

The table lists this clone with a few counts. The genes are TRBV7-3 and TRBJ2-7, with TRBD1 matching over 7 bases. The germline V gene has CDR1 SGHTA and CDR2 FQGTGA. V lost 5 bases to trimming and J lost 7 bases; unmatched junction nucleotides: 8. The CDR3 is 13 residues long. The CDR3 DNA follows: TGTGCCAGCAGCCCAACCTTGGACAGGGAGCAGTACTTC. Translation: CASSPTLDREQYF.

In DNA, the CDR3 is TGTGCCAGCAGTTTGGGAGGGAACACTGAAGCTTTCTTT. Amino acids: CASSLGGNTEAFF. V and J are TRBV28 and TRBJ1-1; no definite D call. Trimming removed 3 bases from V and 1 base from J, with 6 bases in between. Per the germline V gene, CDR1 is MDHEN and CDR2 is SYDVKM. There are 13 residues in the CDR3.

V and J are TRBV7-8 and TRBJ1-5; TRBD1 matches 8 bases. Trimming took 5 bases from V and 5 from J; bases not matched to a gene: 5. CDR1 and CDR2 from the germline V gene are SGHVS and FQNEAQ. This CDR3 has 14 amino acids. CDR3 bases: TGTGCCAGCAGCAAGGACAGGGTGGATCAGCCCCAGCATTTT. Protein sequence: CASSKDRVDQPQHF.

This rearrangement joins TRBV5-6 to TRBJ1-2; 7 nucleotides align to TRBD1. V trimming: 1 base; J trimming: 6 bases; junction bases outside the gene matches: 3. Germline CDR1 and CDR2: SGHDT and YYEEEE. This CDR3 is 13 amino acids long. The CDR3 is CASSLPTGDGYTF. For the CDR3, the DNA is TGTGCCAGCAGCTTGCCCACAGGGGATGGCTACACCTTC.

The rearrangement joins TRBV5-1 to TRBJ2-7; 15 bases are shared with TRBD2. Germline V lookup: CDR1 SGHRS, CDR2 YFSETQ. The length of the CDR3 is 18 residues. After removal of 4 bases from V and 1 base from J, the junction contained 9 bases not matched to a gene. The CDR3 bases are TGCGCCAGCAGCACCGGACTAGCGGGAGGGCCGGGGTCCTACGAGCAGTACTTC. It specifies CASSTGLAGGPGSYEQYF.